This T cell receptor beta chain was sequenced during a study of blood T cell repertoires in COVID-19. Per the study methods: Amplification from reference gene primers served as the basis for estimated nucleated cell counts. The table came from immunoSEQ multiplex PCR; TCRdb's copy has only in-frame clones and leaves some out. Clone size and V and J calls were adopted from that table, with D and trimming inferred from the DNA. The data show some 150,000 clones, with roughly 80% seen just once and approximately 2.7% held by the top ten. This TCR derives from a woman aged 40 to 49 with active or convalescent COVID-19. The sequenced sample was peripheral blood.

The CDR3 DNA reads as TGTGCCAGCAGTTTATCACAGGGACGGCCCCAGCATTTT. Protein product: CASSLSQGRPQHF. V and J are TRBV6-5 and TRBJ1-5; D might be TRBD1 (6 bases). This CDR3 contains 13 residues. The V gene's germline CDR1 is MNHEY and CDR2 SVGAGI. V lost 4 bases and J 9 bases, leaving 13 bases between the germline ends.